Listed here are 24 T cell receptor beta chains from one sample, sequenced in a study of blood T cell repertoires in COVID-19. Clones were sequenced by immunoSEQ multiplex PCR, and TCRdb holds only the in-frame ones, with some missing. The sample records fewer than 90,000 clones, approximately 90% being singletons. Sequenced sample: peripheral blood. The receptors shown here come from a man in his 70s with active COVID-19.

This chain joins TRBV11-2 and TRBJ1-2; no definite D call. This CDR3 region has 13 residues. Trimming removed 5 bases from V and 6 bases from J, with 13 bases in between. Per germline, CDR1 SGHAT and CDR2 FQNNGV. The DNA of the CDR3 is TGTGCCAGCAGCCCCCGCATCAGTGATGGCTACACCTTC. Translating gives CASSPRISDGYTF. Using reference TRBV11-2 and TRBJ1-2 for the parts outside the CDR3, the full variable domain is EAGVAQSPRYKIIEKRQSVAFWCNPISGHATLYWYQQILGQGPKLLIQFQNNGVVDDSQLPKDRFSAERLKGVDSTLKIQPAKLEDSAVYLCASSPRISDGYTFGSGTRLTVV.

The CDR3 spells CASSPSAGMNTEAFF. CDR3 sequence (DNA): TGTGCCAGCAGTCCTTCGGCAGGGATGAACACTGAAGCTTTCTTT. The gene calls are TRBV28 and TRBJ1-1; a weak D match, TRBD1 (5 bases). The germline gives CDR1 MDHEN, CDR2 SYDVKM. The V gene lost 5 bases and the J gene lost 0 bases, with 13 bases spanning the gap. The length of the CDR3 is 15 residues.

This CDR3 is CASSLKETYEQYF. CDR3 coding DNA: TGTGCCAGCAGCTTAAAAGAGACCTACGAGCAGTACTTC. The chain joins TRBV7-3 to TRBJ2-7; no reliable D call. Trimming pared 1 base from V and 2 bases from J, leaving 6 bases between. Per the germline V gene, CDR1 is SGHTA and CDR2 is FQGTGA. The CDR3 covers 13 residues.

This sequence joins TRBV7-3 and TRBJ2-7, with a weak D call TRBD1 (6 bases). CDR1 is SGHTA, CDR2 FQGTGA, per germline. V was pared by 4 bases and J by 3 bases, with 16 bases between. The CDR3 covers 15 residues. CDR3 in amino acids: CASSYLPGQIYEQYF. CDR3 nucleotides: TGTGCCAGCAGCTACCTACCGGGACAAATCTACGAGCAGTACTTC.

The gene calls are TRBV5-1 and TRBJ2-4; 9 bases are a match to TRBD1. CDR1 and CDR2 from the germline V gene are SGHRS and YFSETQ. With 4 bases clipped from V and 11 bases from J, the junction kept 4 bases outside the gene matches. The CDR3 loop spans 12 amino acids. This CDR3 is CASSKQGAVQYF. As DNA, the CDR3 is TGCGCCAGCAGCAAACAGGGGGCCGTTCAGTACTTC.

V and J are TRBV5-1 and TRBJ1-6, with D uncertain. V dropped 5 bases and J dropped 8 bases, with 14 bases sitting between them. The CDR3 loop spans 14 amino acids. Germline assignment: CDR1 SGHRS and CDR2 YFSETQ. The CDR3 region is CASRAGIEDSPLHF. DNA for the CDR3: TGCGCCAGCAGGGCCGGGATTGAGGATTCACCCCTCCACTTT.

CDR3 coding DNA: TGTGCCAGCAGCCCCCGGGGAAACACTGAAGCTTTCTTT. Residues: CASSPRGNTEAFF. This chain joins TRBV7-9 and TRBJ1-1; D gene uncertain. The V gene's germline CDR1 is SEHNR and CDR2 FQNEAQ (reference sequence). CDR3 length equals 13 residues. The V gene lost 5 bases and the J gene lost 2 bases, with 9 bases spanning the gap.

J is TRBJ2-2 and V is TRBV12-5; D is ambiguous. This CDR3 region has 14 residues. The V gene's germline CDR1 is LGHNT and CDR2 FRNRAP. Deletions cut 1 base from V and 6 bases from J, with 9 bases between. DNA of the CDR3: TGTGCTAGTGGTTTGGGGGTTGAGGCCGGGGAGCTGTTTTTT. It specifies CASGLGVEAGELFF.

The chain is built from TRBV20-1 and TRBJ2-5; a possible D gene is TRBD2 (7 bases). The CDR3 extends over 14 amino acids. V was trimmed by 4 bases and J by 3 bases, leaving 15 bases between them. Per the germline V gene, CDR1 is DFQATT and CDR2 is SNEGSKA (reference sequence). Written as DNA, the CDR3 is TGCAGTGCTATTGAGGGGAGGGGGAAAGAGACCCAGTACTTC. This codes for CSAIEGRGKETQYF.

The rearrangement uses TRBV2 and TRBJ2-5; TRBD2 might be the D (5 bases). The CDR3 runs to 17 residues. Germline lookup yields CDR1 SNHLY and CDR2 FYNNEI. Trimming took 3 bases from V and 0 from J, leaving 17 bases between them. The CDR3 here is CASSEPEGGKYQETQYF. The CDR3 region has the DNA TGTGCCAGCAGTGAGCCCGAGGGCGGAAAGTACCAAGAGACCCAGTACTTC.

CDR3 coding DNA: TGTGCCACCAGTGACCGGACTAGCGGGAGCTCCTACGAGCAGTACTTC. The encoded protein is CATSDRTSGSSYEQYF. The chain has TRBV24-1 and TRBJ2-7; 13 positions match TRBD2. V trimming: 4 bases; J trimming: 0 bases; junction bases outside the gene matches: 2. CDR3 length: 16 amino acids. The V gene's germline CDR1 is KGHDR and CDR2 SFDVKD.

This chain connects TRBV2 to TRBJ2-2; 7 bases align to TRBD1. This CDR3 is 15 amino acids long. The trim removed 8 bases at V and 1 base at J, leaving 7 bases unmatched. Germline assignment: CDR1 SNHLY and CDR2 FYNNEI. CDR3 DNA: TGTGCCAGCCACAAAAGGACAGGGAACACCGGGGAGCTGTTTTTT. Translating it yields CASHKRTGNTGELFF.

Only a few counts were recorded for this clone. This chain joins TRBV7-2 and TRBJ2-2; possibly TRBD1 for D (7 bases). V was shortened by 5 bases and J by 5 bases, with 15 bases between the two germline ends. CDR1 and CDR2 from the germline V gene are SGHTA and FQGNSA. The CDR3 has 15 residues. The CDR3 nucleotides are TGTGCCAGCAGCCCCCGCAGGGGGAGGACCGGGGAGCTGTTTTTT. The encoded protein is CASSPRRGRTGELFF.

This sequence joins TRBV11-3 and TRBJ2-5; TRBD2 matches at 13 bases. Germline CDR1 reads SGHNT; CDR2 reads YENEEA. After removal of 1 base from V and 1 base from J, the junction contained 3 bases not matched to a gene. The length of the CDR3 is 17 residues. In DNA form, the CDR3 reads TGTGCCAGCAGCTTAGGGGGGACTAGCGGGATCCAAGAGACCCAGTACTTC. This gives the protein CASSLGGTSGIQETQYF.

The chain is built from TRBV7-8 and TRBJ2-7, with 12 bases fitting TRBD2. Germline CDR1 SGHVS, CDR2 FQNEAQ. The CDR3 consists of 16 residues. V lost 5 bases and J lost 4; bases outside the gene matches: 9. The CDR3 is CASSPALAGGGYEQYF. The CDR3 nucleotides are TGTGCCAGCAGCCCCGCCCTAGCGGGAGGGGGGTACGAGCAGTACTTC.

This clone showed up just once. The chain uses TRBV5-1 and TRBJ2-3; TRBD1 matches 7 bases. J lost 2 bases, V lost 4 bases, and 4 bases had no gene match. This CDR3 is built from 14 residues. CDR1 SGHRS and CDR2 YFSETQ come from the germline V gene. The CDR3 loop is CASSPGTDTDTQYF. The CDR3 DNA sequence: TGCGCCAGCAGCCCAGGGACAGACACAGATACGCAGTATTTT.

V gene TRBV5-5 combines with J gene TRBJ2-3; D not resolved. The CDR3 is 13 amino acids. Germline CDR1 reads SGHKS; CDR2 reads YYEKEE (reference sequence). Deletions cut 3 bases from V and 11 bases from J, with 16 bases between. The CDR3 bases are TGTGCCAGCAGCTGGGCCGACCGCGTCAGGCAGTATTTT. It encodes CASSWADRVRQYF.

This clone was counted between two and nine times. This CDR3 is CASSGLAEGSYEQYF. CDR3 sequence (DNA): TGTGCCAGTAGTGGACTAGCGGAGGGAAGCTACGAGCAGTACTTC. This chain joins TRBV19 and TRBJ2-7, with 10 positions matching TRBD2. The CDR3 extends over 15 amino acids. Unmatched junction bases numbered 7, after V lost 5 bases and J lost 3 bases. Germline V gives CDR1 LNHDA, CDR2 SQIVND (reference sequence).

The V call is TRBV24-1, the J call TRBJ2-3, with TRBD2 identical over 10 bases. CDR3 length: 17 amino acids. Germline-derived CDR1 and CDR2 are KGHDR and SFDVKD. V lost 5 bases to trimming and J lost 1 base; unmatched junction nucleotides: 8. The CDR3 region is CATSAHLAGDGTDTQYF. DNA for the CDR3: TGTGCCACCAGTGCCCATCTAGCGGGAGACGGCACAGATACGCAGTATTTT.

The chain recombines TRBV5-6 with TRBJ2-5; 16 bases agree with TRBD2. With 3 bases clipped from V and 5 bases from J, the junction kept 7 bases outside the gene matches. The CDR3 contains 17 residues. The germline gives CDR1 SGHDT, CDR2 YYEEEE. CDR3 residues: CASSWGLAGGPGETQYF. For the CDR3, the DNA is TGTGCCAGCAGCTGGGGACTAGCGGGAGGGCCCGGGGAGACCCAGTACTTC.

This clone appeared a few times. J is TRBJ1-5 and V is TRBV5-1, with TRBD1 as a possible D gene (6 bases). V was shortened by 4 bases and J by 0 bases, with 17 bases between the two germline ends. The CDR3 is 17 amino acids. Germline CDR1 is SGHRS and CDR2 is YFSETQ. CDR3 in amino acids: CASSPGTGRNSNQPQHF. CDR3 DNA sequence: TGCGCCAGCAGCCCAGGAACAGGGAGAAATAGCAATCAGCCCCAGCATTTT.

The chain uses TRBV7-8 and TRBJ1-5; 10 bases map to TRBD1. After removal of 1 base from V and 7 bases from J, the junction contained 4 bases not matched to a gene. Per germline, CDR1 SGHVS and CDR2 FQNEAQ. This CDR3 spans 15 amino acids. Here the CDR3 DNA reads TGTGCCAGCAGCTTAGGGGGACAGGGGAGGCAGCCCCAGCATTTT. As protein: CASSLGGQGRQPQHF. The entire variable domain, with the rest obtained from reference TRBV7-8 and TRBJ1-5, is as follows: GAGVSQSPRYKVAKRGQDVALRCDPISGHVSLFWYQQALGQGPEFLTYFQNEAQLDKSGLPSDRFFAERPEGSVSTLKIQRTQQEDSAVYLCASSLGGQGRQPQHFGDGTRLSIL.

J is TRBJ1-2 and V is TRBV27; D gene uncertain. The CDR3 is made up of 13 amino acids. CDR1 and CDR2 from the germline V gene are MNHEY and SMNVEV (reference sequence). Trimming cost V 3 bases and J 7 bases, with 12 bases left between them. The CDR3 nucleotides read TGTGCCAGCAGTTTCGGAGACTACGGTGGCTACACCTTC. Its translation is CASSFGDYGGYTF.

The V gene is TRBV19, the J gene TRBJ2-3; 7 bases are shared with TRBD2. CDR1 is LNHDA, CDR2 SQIVND, per germline (reference sequence). This CDR3 is built from 15 residues. After removal of 9 bases from V and 1 base from J, the junction contained 10 bases not matched to a gene. CDR3 region: CASRKQRGGTDTQYF. As DNA, the CDR3 is TGTGCCAGCCGGAAACAGCGGGGAGGCACAGATACGCAGTATTTT.